Below are 9 T cell receptor beta chains sequenced from a single sample in a study of shared clonotypes between healthy human individuals. The data were produced by immunoSEQ multiplex PCR, yet TCRdb's version contains in-frame clones alone and is incomplete. The sample includes 90,000 to 120,000 clones, approximately 70% of them seen just once. Sequenced: memory CD8+ T cells sorted from blood. Subset here: CD45RO+ cells pooled with CCR7-negative TemRA cells. All receptors come from a woman younger than 45 in good health.

This clone showed up just once. This chain uses TRBV7-8 with TRBJ2-7; D may be TRBD2 (6 bases). Trimming took off 4 bases at V and 2 bases at J, with 9 bases between the two ends. The CDR3 loop spans 13 amino acids. The V gene's germline CDR1 is SGHVS and CDR2 FQNEAQ. CDR3 in DNA: TGTGCCAGCAGCTCCGGGACTCCCTACGAGCAGTACTTC. Its translation: CASSSGTPYEQYF.

Concerning this clone: The sample has other DNA sequences that encode this CDR3 too. The rearrangement uses TRBV9 and TRBJ2-1; 9 bases line up with TRBD2. Germline CDR1 is SGDLS and CDR2 is YYNGEE. The CDR3 consists of 14 residues. With 2 bases clipped from V and 8 bases from J, the junction kept 5 bases outside the gene matches. The CDR3 loop is CASSVAGGSDEQFF. In DNA, the CDR3 is TGTGCCAGCAGCGTCGCGGGAGGGTCTGATGAGCAGTTCTTC.

This clone occurred many times. The chain carries TRBV28 and TRBJ1-1; a possible D gene is TRBD1 (5 bases). Germline CDR1 is MDHEN and CDR2 is SYDVKM. The V and J ends lost 6 bases and 1 base respectively, with 21 bases between them. The CDR3 runs to 17 residues. The CDR3 nucleotides read TGTGCCAGCAGAACACCCATACGGACAAAATCGAACACTGAAGCTTTCTTT. It yields the protein CASRTPIRTKSNTEAFF. Full variable domain (missing parts from reference TRBV28 and TRBJ1-1): DVKVTQSSRYLVKRTGEKVFLECVQDMDHENMFWYRQDPGLGLRLIYFSYDVKMKEKGDIPEGYSVSREKKERFSLILESASTNQTSMYLCASRTPIRTKSNTEAFFGQGTRLTVV.

The chain links TRBV25-1 to TRBJ1-2, with TRBD1 identical over 11 bases. Losses at the gene ends were 1 base for V and 4 bases for J; bases not matched to a gene: 5. Germline V CDR1 and CDR2: MGHDK, SYGVNS. This CDR3 is 16 amino acids long. This CDR3 reads CASSELSGTGGYGYTF. The CDR3 nucleotides read TGTGCCAGCAGTGAATTATCGGGGACAGGGGGCTATGGCTACACCTTC.

The chain uses TRBV5-1 and TRBJ2-7; D is undetermined. Trimming took 5 bases from V and 0 from J, leaving 18 bases between them. CDR1 is SGHRS and CDR2 is YFSETQ in the germline V gene. The CDR3 covers 16 residues. DNA of the CDR3: TGCGCCAGCAGGCCGCGGTGGCTCCCCGGCTCCTACGAGCAGTACTTC. This encodes CASRPRWLPGSYEQYF.

This clone was recorded a few times. V and J are TRBV7-9 and TRBJ2-1, with 7 positions matching TRBD1. The germline gives CDR1 SEHNR, CDR2 FQNEAQ (reference sequence). V lost 4 bases to trimming and J lost 8 bases; unmatched junction nucleotides: 5. This CDR3 spans 13 amino acids. The CDR3 sequence is CASSSDRAHEQFF. For the CDR3, the DNA is TGTGCCAGCAGCTCTGACAGGGCCCATGAGCAGTTCTTC.

The chain combines TRBV5-5 with TRBJ2-2; 9 bases match TRBD1. V shed 4 bases, J shed 4 bases, and the junction held 8 bases outside the gene matches. This CDR3 has 16 residues. In germline, CDR1 is SGHKS, CDR2 YYEKEE (reference sequence). CDR3 sequence: CASSEHRGQGTGELFF. DNA for the CDR3: TGTGCCAGCAGCGAACACAGGGGGCAGGGCACCGGGGAGCTGTTTTTT.

V is TRBV28 and J is TRBJ1-5; tentatively, D is TRBD1 (5 bases). Germline lookup yields CDR1 MDHEN and CDR2 SYDVKM. This CDR3 has 15 residues. The V and J ends lost 2 bases and 3 bases respectively, with 11 bases between them. CDR3 nucleotides: TGTGCCAGCAGTTTAAGGGACCTCTTCAATCAGCCCCAGCATTTT. Protein sequence: CASSLRDLFNQPQHF.

The chain joins TRBV10-3 to TRBJ2-1; possible D gene TRBD2, 6 bases. The CDR3 contains 14 residues. V gave up 0 bases and J gave up 10 bases, with 13 bases separating them. The germline CDR1 and CDR2 sequences are ENHRY and SYGVKD. The CDR3 sequence: CAISESSTGDEQFF. CDR3 sequence (DNA): TGTGCCATCAGTGAGTCGAGCACGGGGGACGAGCAGTTCTTC.